This T cell receptor (beta chain) was sequenced during a study of blood T cell repertoires in COVID-19 (dated by TCRdb to 2018 to 2021). For context, the study as a whole: Collaborator samples came from the United States, Italy and Spain and covered acute and convalescent phases of COVID-19. The prospective study material was composed of cDNA or gDNA derived from T cells, B-cell-depleted T cells, or PBMCs. Deeply sampled blood TCRbeta repertoires from subjects exposed to, actively infected with, or recovered from COVID-19 were included in the dataset. A freely available public database, intended as a resource for researchers studying the immune response to SARS-CoV-2, is where the repertoires were released. Samples were obtained from the ongoing ImmuneRACE study (first 160 participants) and from 1,200 or so subjects provided by 6 global collaborators. Sample metadata almost always included a de-identified subject ID, COVID-19 status, age in years and sex. Where available, HLA class I and class II types were obtained from metadata supplied by the sample provider rather than from assay-based typing.

TCRbeta CDR3 regions were amplified from genomic DNA using the immunoSEQ Assay, a bias-controlled multiplex PCR. In the original analysis: Within the assay, amplification of reference gene primers was used to estimate how many nucleated cells each sample contained. To quantify the absolute abundance of each unique TCRbeta CDR3 rearrangement, sequence reads were collapsed and filtered. For each sample, productive Simpson clonality was calculated as the square root of Simpson's diversity index over productive rearrangements. What TCRdb holds here is the immuneACCESS table cut down to in-frame rearrangements. Part of the clones is not present; checked against another copy, under half of the missing clones reflect an unresolved V gene, and the others are unexplained. The DNA was the basis for D and trimming; V, J and clone size are from that table. The sample table records about 270,000 clones; approximately 86% of these occur just once. The ten most abundant clones make up approximately 8.2% of the sample.

This clone has just a few counts. Its specific antigen is unknown. Base qualities are missing; no much larger clone stands one base away. What the study reported, not specific to this receptor: The quantity of clinical and demographic metadata differed by source and by participant and was supplied without curation.

CDR1 and CDR2 are read off the germline V gene as SGHAT and FQNNGV. Germline trimming: 3 bases from V, 4 bases from J; junction bases outside gene matches: 18. There are 19 amino acids in the CDR3, from cysteine to phenylalanine inclusive. Of all the DNA, just the CDR3 is kept, 57 bases in frame from base 1. The collaborating institutions used their own protocols to collect whole blood in K2EDTA tubes. For TCRbeta analysis, collaborator samples were shipped as frozen whole blood, as isolated PBMCs, or as DNA extracted from either sample type. This receptor was identified in a man aged 40-50 years with active or convalescent COVID-19. The sequencing sample was made of peripheral blood. The sequence joins TRBV11-2 to TRBJ2-7; 10 bases in the middle match TRBD1. The sequenced DNA: TGTGCCAGCAGCTTTAGATCGGGACAGGGGTCCTTCTACCCGTACGAGCAGTACTTC. Its coded protein is CASSFRSGQGSFYPYEQYF. The entire variable domain, with the stretches around the CDR3 drawn from the reference TRBV11-2 and TRBJ2-7 proteins, is EAGVAQSPRYKIIEKRQSVAFWCNPISGHATLYWYQQILGQGPKLLIQFQNNGVVDDSQLPKDRFSAERLKGVDSTLKIQPAKLEDSAVYLCASSFRSGQGSFYPYEQYFGPGTRLTVT.